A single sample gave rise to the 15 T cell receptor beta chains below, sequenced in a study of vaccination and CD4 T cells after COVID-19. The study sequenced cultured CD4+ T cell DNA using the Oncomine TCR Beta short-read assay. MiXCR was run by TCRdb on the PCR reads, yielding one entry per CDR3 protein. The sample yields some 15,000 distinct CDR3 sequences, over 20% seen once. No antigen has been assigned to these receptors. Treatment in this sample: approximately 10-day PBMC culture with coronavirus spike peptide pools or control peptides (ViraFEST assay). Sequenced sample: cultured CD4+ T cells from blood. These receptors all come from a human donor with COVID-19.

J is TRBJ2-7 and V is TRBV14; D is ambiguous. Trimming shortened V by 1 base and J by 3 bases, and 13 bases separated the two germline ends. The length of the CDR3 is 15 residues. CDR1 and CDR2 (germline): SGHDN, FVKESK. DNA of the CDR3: TGTGCCAGCAGCCAAGGTACGGGTCCGTACTACGAGCAGTACTTC. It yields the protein CASSQGTGPYYEQYF.

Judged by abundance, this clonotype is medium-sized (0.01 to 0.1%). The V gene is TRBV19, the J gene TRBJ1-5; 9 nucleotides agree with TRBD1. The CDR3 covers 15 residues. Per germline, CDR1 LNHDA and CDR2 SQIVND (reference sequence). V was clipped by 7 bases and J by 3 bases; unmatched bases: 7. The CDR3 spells CASTGTGGFNQPQHF. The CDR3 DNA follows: TGTGCCAGTACCGGAACAGGGGGCTTCAATCAGCCCCAGCATTTT.

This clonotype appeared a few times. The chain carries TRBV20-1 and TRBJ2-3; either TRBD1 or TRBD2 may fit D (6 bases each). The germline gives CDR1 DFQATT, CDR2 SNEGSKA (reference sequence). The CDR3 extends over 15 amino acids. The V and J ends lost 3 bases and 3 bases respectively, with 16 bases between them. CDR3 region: CSASNVGGVTDTQYF. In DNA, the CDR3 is TGCAGTGCTAGTAATGTGGGGGGCGTAACAGATACGCAGTATTTT.

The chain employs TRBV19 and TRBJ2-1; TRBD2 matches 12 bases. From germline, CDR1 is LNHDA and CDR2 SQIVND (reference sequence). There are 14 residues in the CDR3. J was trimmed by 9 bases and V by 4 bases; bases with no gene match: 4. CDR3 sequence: CASSTSGGASEQFF. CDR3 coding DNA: TGTGCCAGTAGTACTAGCGGGGGGGCCAGTGAGCAGTTCTTC.

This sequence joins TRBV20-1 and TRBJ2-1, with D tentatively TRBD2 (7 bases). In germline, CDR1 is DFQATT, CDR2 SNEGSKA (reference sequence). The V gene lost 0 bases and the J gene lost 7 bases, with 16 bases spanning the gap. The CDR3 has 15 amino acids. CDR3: CSARDIRGGANEQFF. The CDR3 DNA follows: TGCAGTGCTAGAGATATTAGAGGGGGGGCTAATGAGCAGTTCTTC.

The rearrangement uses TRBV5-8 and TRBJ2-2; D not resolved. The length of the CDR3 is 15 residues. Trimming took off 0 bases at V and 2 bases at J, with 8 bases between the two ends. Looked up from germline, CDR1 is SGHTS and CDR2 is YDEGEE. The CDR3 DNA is TGTGCCAGCAGCTTGGTAACACACAACACCGGGGAGCTGTTTTTT. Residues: CASSLVTHNTGELFF.

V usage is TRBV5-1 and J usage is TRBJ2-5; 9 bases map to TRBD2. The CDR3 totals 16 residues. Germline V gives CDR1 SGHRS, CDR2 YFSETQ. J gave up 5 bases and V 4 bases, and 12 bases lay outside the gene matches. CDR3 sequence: CASSPAPLAGMETQYF. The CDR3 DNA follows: TGCGCCAGCAGCCCCGCCCCGCTAGCGGGGATGGAGACCCAGTACTTC.

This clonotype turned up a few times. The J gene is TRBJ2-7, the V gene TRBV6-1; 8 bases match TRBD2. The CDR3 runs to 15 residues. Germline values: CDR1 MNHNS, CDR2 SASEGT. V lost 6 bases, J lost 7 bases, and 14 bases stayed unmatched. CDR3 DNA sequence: TGTGCCAGCAGCCTCCCTCCAGCGGGGGCGGGTGAGCAGTACTTC. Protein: CASSLPPAGAGEQYF.

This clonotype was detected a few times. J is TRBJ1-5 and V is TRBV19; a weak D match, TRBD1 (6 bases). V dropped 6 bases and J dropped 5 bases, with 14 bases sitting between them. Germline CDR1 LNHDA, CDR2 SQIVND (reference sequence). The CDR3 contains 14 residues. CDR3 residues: CASSPGTRYQPQHF. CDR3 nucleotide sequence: TGTGCCAGTAGCCCGGGGACACGTTATCAGCCCCAGCATTTT.

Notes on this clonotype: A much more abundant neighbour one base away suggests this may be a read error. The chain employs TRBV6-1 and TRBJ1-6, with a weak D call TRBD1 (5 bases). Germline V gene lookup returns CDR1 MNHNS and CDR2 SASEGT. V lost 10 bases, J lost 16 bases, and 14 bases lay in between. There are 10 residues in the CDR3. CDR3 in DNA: TGTGCCACCGGGGCAAGAGAGCTCCACTTT. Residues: CATGARELHF.

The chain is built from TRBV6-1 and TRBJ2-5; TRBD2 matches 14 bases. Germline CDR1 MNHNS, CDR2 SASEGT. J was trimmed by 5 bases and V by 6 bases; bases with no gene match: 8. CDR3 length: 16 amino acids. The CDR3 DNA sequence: TGTGCCAGCAGCCAAAAGACTAGCGGGGGGGGCGAGACCCAGTACTTC. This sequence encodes CASSQKTSGGGETQYF.

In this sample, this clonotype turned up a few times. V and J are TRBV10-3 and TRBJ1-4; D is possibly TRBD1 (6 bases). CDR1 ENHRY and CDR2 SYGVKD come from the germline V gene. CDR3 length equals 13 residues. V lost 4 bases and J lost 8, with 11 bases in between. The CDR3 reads CAISVGGKEKLFF. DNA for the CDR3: TGTGCCATCAGTGTTGGGGGCAAGGAAAAACTGTTTTTT.

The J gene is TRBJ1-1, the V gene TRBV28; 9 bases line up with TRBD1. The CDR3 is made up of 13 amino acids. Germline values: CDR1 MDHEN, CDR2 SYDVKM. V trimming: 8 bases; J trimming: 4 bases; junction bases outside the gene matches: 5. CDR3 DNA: TGTGCCAGCCAAGGGACAGGGTTCACTGAAGCTTTCTTT. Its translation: CASQGTGFTEAFF.

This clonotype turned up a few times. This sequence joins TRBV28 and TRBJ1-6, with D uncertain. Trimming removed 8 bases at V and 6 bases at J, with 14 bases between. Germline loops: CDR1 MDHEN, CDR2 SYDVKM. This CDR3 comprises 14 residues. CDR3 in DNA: TGTGCCAGCTTCAAAGGGAGGTCTAATTCACCCCTCCACTTT. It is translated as CASFKGRSNSPLHF.

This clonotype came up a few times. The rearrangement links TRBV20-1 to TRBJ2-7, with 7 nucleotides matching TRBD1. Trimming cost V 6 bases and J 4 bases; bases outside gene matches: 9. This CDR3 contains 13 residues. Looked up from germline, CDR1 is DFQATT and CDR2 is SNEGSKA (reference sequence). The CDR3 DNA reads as TGCAGTGCCGAAAAACAGGGGTTGTACGAGCAGTACTTC. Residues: CSAEKQGLYEQYF.